These T cell receptor beta chains were read from a single sample in a study of shared clonotypes between healthy human individuals. Clones were sequenced by immunoSEQ multiplex PCR, and TCRdb holds only the in-frame ones, with some missing. The sample records millions of clones, 85% to 95% being singletons. Sequencing input: naive CD4+ T cells sorted from blood. All receptors derive from a young man in good health. Both conserved end residues are part of each CDR3. Each record gives: J gene, clone size, D gene, V gene, CDR3 DNA, CDR3 protein. D genes are given only for firm matches. Clone size appears in some rows only: once, few, many, or a class for an expanded clone.

TRBJ1-2 | NA | TRBD1 | TRBV10-3 | TGTGCCATCAGCCCAACCTCCGCAGGGGGCTCCGAAGGGGGCTACACCTTC | CAISPTSAGGSEGGYTF
TRBJ1-5 | NA | NA | TRBV6-6 | TGTGCCAGCAATCCTGTAGGACGAGGGACCGGGCCCCAGCATTTT | CASNPVGRGTGPQHF
TRBJ2-7 | NA | NA | TRBV11-3 | TGTGCCAGCAGCTTAGGCGGTGAGGTCTCCTACGAGCAGTACTTC | CASSLGGEVSYEQYF
TRBJ1-1 | NA | TRBD1 | TRBV4-1 | TGCGCCAGCAGCCAAGACCAGGGGGGCACTGAAGCTTTCTTT | CASSQDQGGTEAFF
TRBJ1-2 | NA | TRBD1 | TRBV30 | TGTGCCTGGGGGGGACAGGTTGATAGTAGCGGCTACACCTTC | CAWGGQVDSSGYTF
TRBJ1-5 | NA | NA | TRBV6-1 | TGTGCCAGCAGTCAGACAGCTTATAGCAATCAGCCCCAGCATTTT | CASSQTAYSNQPQHF
TRBJ1-4 | NA | NA | TRBV11-2 | TGTGCCAGCACTCTAGCGGGTGAAAAACTGTTTTTT | CASTLAGEKLFF
TRBJ1-5 | NA | TRBD1 | TRBV27 | TGTGCCAGCAGTTTTCGGGACAGGAATCAGCCCCAGCATTTT | CASSFRDRNQPQHF
TRBJ1-6 | NA | NA | TRBV5-1 | TGCGCCAGCAGCTTGGAGTCCAGGGGAGTTTCACCCCTCCACTTT | CASSLESRGVSPLHF
TRBJ2-2 | once | TRBD2 | TRBV7-2 | TGTGCCAGCAGCTCGGGAGGGACTAGCGGGAGGACCGGGGAGCTGTTTTTT | CASSSGGTSGRTGELFF
TRBJ1-3 | NA | TRBD1 | TRBV13 | TGTGCCAGCAGCCGACGGGACAGAAGAAACACCATATATTTT | CASSRRDRRNTIYF
TRBJ2-6 | NA | NA | TRBV7-9 | TGTGCCAGCAGCTTAATGTCCGGGGCCAACGTCCTGACTTTC | CASSLMSGANVLTF
TRBJ1-1 | NA | TRBD1 | TRBV11-2 | TGTGCCAGCAGCTTATGGCAGGGGGCAGGAACTGAAGCTTTCTTT | CASSLWQGAGTEAFF
TRBJ1-1 | NA | NA | TRBV5-4 | TGTGCCAGCAGCTTTCTCGCCGGATCGAACACTGAAGCTTTCTTT | CASSFLAGSNTEAFF